These 29 T cell receptor beta chains were all obtained from the same sample, sequenced in a study of blood T cells in healthy people across ages (dated by TCRdb to between 2015 and 2016). The library was obtained by 5' RACE. The reads were generated on an Illumina HiSeq 2500. A second PCR of roughly 7 to 11 cycles was performed with a sample-barcoded 5' primer and a J-beta primer mix. Using fastp at Q25 and MiXCR, TCRdb reprocessed the public reads and kept productive beta chains. Each record represents a unique CDR3 protein, reported with the most common genes and DNA among its rows. The sample profile shows over a million distinct CDR3 sequences; approximately 59% of them were found once. Jointly, the top ten make up 6.7% of the sample. Sequenced input: blood. The source of these receptors is a man aged 18 to 29 in good health.

As DNA, the CDR3 is TGTGCCAGCAGCCCACAGACCACCGTCCCCAATGAGCAGTTCTTC. Protein sequence: CASSPQTTVPNEQFF. The rearrangement links TRBV7-9 to TRBJ2-1; no firm D call. Looked up from germline, CDR1 is SEHNR and CDR2 is FQNEAQ (reference sequence). The CDR3 totals 15 residues. Trimming left V 5 bases short and J 6 bases short, with 17 bases between.

The CDR3 nucleotides are TGTGCCAGCAGCCCGGGACACCCAACCACCACAGATACGCAGTATTTT. It translates to CASSPGHPTTTDTQYF. The chain carries TRBV7-9 and TRBJ2-3, with a weak D call TRBD1 (6 bases). Trimming cost V 5 bases and J 2 bases, with 17 bases left between them. The germline CDR1 and CDR2 sequences are SEHNR and FQNEAQ (reference sequence). The CDR3 consists of 16 residues.

This chain joins TRBV18 and TRBJ1-4, with 10 bases identical to TRBD1. The CDR3 is 16 residues long. Germline V gene lookup returns CDR1 KGHSH and CDR2 LQKENI. The trim removed 3 bases at V and 8 bases at J, leaving 9 bases unmatched. The CDR3 loop reads CASSPGRQGAEEKLFF. As DNA, the CDR3 is TGTGCCAGCTCACCCGGCCGACAGGGGGCAGAGGAAAAACTGTTTTTT.

This chain uses TRBV20-1 with TRBJ2-1; TRBD1 aligns across 8 bases. Germline values: CDR1 DFQATT, CDR2 SNEGSKA (reference sequence). The V segment lost 3 bases and the J segment 5 bases; nucleotides outside the gene matches: 6. The CDR3 is 14 residues long. CDR3 amino acids: CSASWDRSNNEQFF. DNA for the CDR3: TGCAGTGCTAGTTGGGACAGGAGTAACAATGAGCAGTTCTTC.

This chain links TRBV20-1 with TRBJ2-7; a possible D gene is TRBD1 (6 bases). This CDR3 is built from 13 residues. CDR1 and CDR2 from the germline V gene are DFQATT and SNEGSKA (reference sequence). The V end lost 6 bases, the J end lost 2 bases, and 14 bases lay between the germline ends. This CDR3 reads CSARTVGPYEQYF. As DNA, the CDR3 is TGCAGTGCCAGGACAGTTGGACCCTACGAGCAGTACTTC.

This clonotype was picked up a small number of times. The V gene is TRBV29-1, the J gene TRBJ2-7; 7 nucleotides match TRBD1. Germline assignment: CDR1 SQVTM and CDR2 ANQGSEA. V dropped 3 bases and J dropped 0; count of bases not matched to a gene: 5. The CDR3 totals 14 residues. Written as DNA, the CDR3 is TGCAGCGTTGAGGCCCGGGACAGCTCCTACGAGCAGTACTTC. Translated: CSVEARDSSYEQYF.

This clonotype appeared a few times. The chain has TRBV7-9 and TRBJ2-7; D unresolved. Trimming pared 5 bases from V and 2 bases from J, leaving 13 bases between. The CDR3 runs 14 residues. Germline assignment: CDR1 SEHNR and CDR2 FQNEAQ (reference sequence). The CDR3 region is CASSSLQLPYEQYF. CDR3 DNA sequence: TGTGCCAGCAGCAGTCTACAGCTGCCCTACGAGCAGTACTTC.

The rearrangement joins TRBV7-2 to TRBJ2-4; 8 bases align to TRBD2. The CDR3 covers 16 residues. The V gene's germline CDR1 is SGHTA and CDR2 FQGNSA. V lost 3 bases to trimming and J lost 2 bases; unmatched junction nucleotides: 6. CDR3 in DNA: TGTGCCAGCAGCTTCTGGACGGGAGGGACCAAAAACATTCAGTACTTC. This sequence encodes CASSFWTGGTKNIQYF.

This clonotype came up a few times. The chain couples TRBV11-2 to TRBJ2-5; 7 nucleotides agree with TRBD2. This CDR3 has 13 amino acids. Germline V gene data show CDR1 as SGHAT and CDR2 as FQNNGV. V shed 6 bases and J 2 bases; nucleotides not matched to a gene: 3. Written as DNA, the CDR3 is TGTGCCAGCAGATGGGAGGGGCAAGAGACCCAGTACTTC. Residues: CASRWEGQETQYF.

This clonotype turned up a few times. One end of the junction varies from germline; a read error may be responsible. The J gene is TRBJ2-1, the V gene TRBV6-2 or TRBV6-3; no reliable D call. The CDR3 has 15 amino acids. In germline, CDR1 is MNHEY, CDR2 SVGEGT. This CDR3 is CASSSSDAFYNEQFF. The CDR3 bases are TGTGCTAGCAGTAGTTCAGACGCCTTCTACAATGAGCAGTTCTTC.

V is TRBV5-1 and J is TRBJ2-3; TRBD2 matches at 10 bases. In germline, CDR1 is SGHRS, CDR2 YFSETQ. V trimming: 4 bases; J trimming: 0 bases; junction bases outside the gene matches: 11. The length of the CDR3 is 18 residues. CDR3: CASSPYRMTSGSTDTQYF. The DNA for the CDR3 is TGCGCCAGCAGCCCGTACCGCATGACTAGCGGGAGCACAGATACGCAGTATTTT.

The chain uses TRBV6-5 and TRBJ2-3; no definite D call. CDR3 length: 14 residues. The ends were cut back, 8 bases at V and 0 bases at J, with 12 bases in the middle. Germline-derived CDR1 and CDR2 are MNHEY and SVGAGI. The CDR3 protein is CASSVASSTDTQYF. Written as DNA, the CDR3 is TGTGCCAGCTCCGTCGCCTCTAGCACAGATACGCAGTATTTT.

This chain uses TRBV27 with TRBJ2-3, with 7 positions matching TRBD2. V was pared by 0 bases and J by 7 bases, with 7 bases of the junction left unmatched. The length of the CDR3 is 15 residues. The germline V gene has CDR1 MNHEY and CDR2 SMNVEV (reference sequence). The CDR3 DNA reads as TGTGCCAGCAGTTTATCGTTGGGAGGGTACAATACGCAGTATTTT. Its translation: CASSLSLGGYNTQYF.

This clonotype was counted between two and nine times. The V and J genes are TRBV5-1 and TRBJ2-3; TRBD2 matches at 12 bases. The J segment lost 6 bases and the V segment lost 4 bases, leaving 3 bases of the junction unmatched. CDR3 size: 14 residues. The germline gives CDR1 SGHRS, CDR2 YFSETQ. This chain's CDR3 is CASSKGLAGDTQYF. CDR3 sequence (DNA): TGCGCCAGCAGCAAGGGACTAGCGGGTGATACGCAGTATTTT.

The chain links TRBV5-1 to TRBJ2-7; D ambiguous. The germline V gene has CDR1 SGHRS and CDR2 YFSETQ. This CDR3 is 12 amino acids long. V was cut by 1 base and J by 6 bases, with 8 bases left in between. The CDR3 reads CASSLLLGEQYF. For the CDR3, the DNA is TGCGCCAGCAGCTTGTTGTTGGGCGAGCAGTACTTC.

V gene TRBV20-1 combines with J gene TRBJ2-1, with TRBD1 matching over 8 bases. CDR3 length: 14 residues. After removal of 0 bases from V and 8 bases from J, the junction contained 6 bases not matched to a gene. In germline, CDR1 is DFQATT, CDR2 SNEGSKA (reference sequence). Written as DNA, the CDR3 is TGCAGTGCTAGAGACGACAGGGGAGACTATGAGCAGTTCTTC. This translates into CSARDDRGDYEQFF.

The CDR3 DNA is TGTGCCAGCTTTACTCGTACCGGGACTAGCGGGGGGAACACCGGGGAGCTGTTTTTT. It codes for CASFTRTGTSGGNTGELFF. The gene calls are TRBV6-2 or TRBV6-3 and TRBJ2-2; 14 bases are a match to TRBD2. The J segment lost 1 base and the V segment lost 8 bases, leaving 12 bases of the junction unmatched. The CDR3 covers 19 residues. Germline V lookup: CDR1 MNHEY, CDR2 SVGEGT.

This chain joins TRBV4-2 and TRBJ1-1; no firm D call. This CDR3 is built from 15 residues. Germline CDR1 LGHNA, CDR2 YNFKEQ. V lost 0 bases and J 6 bases, leaving 14 bases between the germline ends. The CDR3 sequence: CASSQDARKEAEAFF. The DNA for the CDR3 is TGTGCCAGCAGCCAAGATGCCAGGAAAGAGGCTGAAGCTTTCTTT.

V usage is TRBV29-1 and J usage is TRBJ2-1; 7 bases fit TRBD1. This CDR3 has 13 amino acids. With V trimmed by 6 bases and J by 0 bases, 2 bases remained unmatched. Germline V gene data show CDR1 as SQVTM and CDR2 as ANQGSEA. The DNA for the CDR3 is TGCAGCGTGGGACAGCGCTCCTACAATGAGCAGTTCTTC. Protein product: CSVGQRSYNEQFF.

This sequence joins TRBV4-3 and TRBJ2-3; 7 bases are a match to TRBD1. Trimming removed 0 bases from V and 2 bases from J; junction bases left unmatched: 8. CDR1 is LGHNA, CDR2 YSLEER, per germline. The length of the CDR3 is 17 residues. CDR3 residues: CASSQDPPGQNTDTQYF. For the CDR3, the DNA is TGCGCCAGCAGCCAAGACCCTCCGGGACAGAACACAGATACGCAGTATTTT.

This clonotype was picked up a small number of times. The chain recombines TRBV29-1 with TRBJ1-5; 7 bases align to TRBD1. V dropped 4 bases and J dropped 4; count of bases not matched to a gene: 1. The V gene's germline CDR1 is SQVTM and CDR2 ANQGSEA. The CDR3 length is 12 residues. CDR3: CSVGGQNQPQHF. CDR3 sequence (DNA): TGCAGCGTTGGGGGACAGAATCAGCCCCAGCATTTT. Variable domain in full (rest from reference TRBV29-1 and TRBJ1-5): SAVISQKPSRDICQRGTSLTIQCQVDSQVTMMFWYRQQPGQSLTLIATANQGSEATYESGFVIDKFPISRPNLTFSTLTVSNMSPEDSSIYLCSVGGQNQPQHFGDGTRLSIL.

The chain uses TRBV27 and TRBJ2-4; 7 bases map to TRBD1. Germline V lookup: CDR1 MNHEY, CDR2 SMNVEV (reference sequence). V lost 3 bases, J lost 13 bases, and 6 bases stayed unmatched. This CDR3 comprises 12 residues. The CDR3 is CASSFGRGQQYF. In DNA, the CDR3 is TGTGCCAGCAGTTTTGGTAGGGGGCAGCAGTACTTC.

The chain joins TRBV15 to TRBJ2-1; D call uncertain. The CDR3 covers 14 residues. The V gene's germline CDR1 is LNHNV and CDR2 YYDKDF (reference sequence). V was shortened by 3 bases and J by 1 base, with 7 bases between the two germline ends. As DNA, the CDR3 is TGTGCCACCAGCAGGGGTGAATCCTACAATGAGCAGTTCTTC. This translates into CATSRGESYNEQFF.

This clonotype has only one observation. The chain uses TRBV29-1 and TRBJ2-7; D remains unclear. Germline CDR1 SQVTM, CDR2 ANQGSEA. The ends were cut back, 6 bases at V and 1 base at J, with 13 bases in the middle. This CDR3 has 13 amino acids. CDR3 sequence: CSVSPGSSYEQYF. CDR3 DNA sequence: TGCAGCGTGTCTCCAGGAAGTTCCTACGAGCAGTACTTC.

The chain carries TRBV7-6 and TRBJ1-4; 9 nucleotides line up with TRBD1. The CDR3 length is 18 residues. Per germline, CDR1 SGHVS and CDR2 FNYEAQ. V shed 3 bases, J shed 6 bases, and the junction held 14 bases outside the gene matches. In DNA, the CDR3 is TGTGCCAGCAGCTTCAATATCCCGGGACAGGGCTCGGATGAAAAACTGTTTTTT. This gives the protein CASSFNIPGQGSDEKLFF.

The V call is TRBV27, the J call TRBJ2-7; TRBD1 matches at 9 bases. V lost 4 bases, J lost 2 bases, and 3 bases stayed unmatched. This CDR3 region has 14 residues. From germline, CDR1 is MNHEY and CDR2 SMNVEV (reference sequence). The chain's CDR3 is CASSWTGEAYEQYF. DNA for the CDR3: TGTGCCAGCAGTTGGACAGGGGAGGCCTACGAGCAGTACTTC.

This clonotype was detected only a few times. The genes are TRBV20-1 and TRBJ2-1, with D perhaps given as TRBD1 or TRBD2 (5 bases each). This CDR3 is 15 amino acids long. The germline V gene encodes CDR1 DFQATT and CDR2 SNEGSKA (reference sequence). V lost 0 bases and J lost 5, with 14 bases in between. The CDR3 loop reads CSARDFRDHHNEQFF. The CDR3 region has the DNA TGCAGTGCTAGAGATTTCCGGGACCATCACAATGAGCAGTTCTTC.

The rearrangement joins TRBV18 to TRBJ2-5; D unresolved. V lost 4 bases and J lost 1, with 10 bases in between. This CDR3 is built from 14 residues. The germline V gene has CDR1 KGHSH and CDR2 LQKENI. CDR3 bases: TGTGCCAGCTCACAGGCAATTCCCCAAGAGACCCAGTACTTC. It is translated as CASSQAIPQETQYF.

The chain's CDR3 is CASSFGGSTYEQYF. The CDR3 coding sequence is TGTGCCAGCAGCTTCGGCGGTTCGACCTACGAGCAGTACTTC. J is TRBJ2-7 and V is TRBV5-6; no reliable D call. There are 14 residues in the CDR3. Germline V gene data show CDR1 as SGHDT and CDR2 as YYEEEE. V gave up 2 bases and J gave up 2 bases, with 11 bases separating them. The entire variable domain, with the rest obtained from reference TRBV5-6 and TRBJ2-7, is as follows: DAGVTQSPTHLIKTRGQQVTLRCSPKSGHDTVSWYQQALGQGPQFIFQYYEEEERQRGNFPDRFSGHQFPNYSSELNVNALLLGDSALYLCASSFGGSTYEQYFGPGTRLTVT.